This T cell receptor (beta chain) was sequenced in a study of post-analysis software for immune sequencing data. Findings and caveats of the study: Several TRBV segments were more frequent in patients than controls; TRBV5-6, TRBV5-1 and TRBV20-1 belonged to this group.

V lost 6 bases and J lost 4, with 22 bases in between. The CDR3 has 15 amino acids. Germline CDR1 SQVTM, CDR2 ANQGSEA. Regarding this clonotype: Its antigen is not known.

Built from TCR beta cDNA, the libraries had unique molecular identifiers in them. TCRdb redid the calling of the PCR reads with MiXCR, one entry per CDR3 protein. In the table there are 450,000 to 700,000 distinct CDR3 sequences, roughly 40% of which are singletons. This sequence was found in a girl aged 5-17 years with multiple sclerosis. Input material: blood. The rearrangement uses TRBV29-1 and TRBJ2-7, with D hard to call. Here the CDR3 reads CSVRKIGGVPYEQYF. The CDR3 DNA follows: TGCAGCGTCCGTAAAATAGGTGGGGTCCCTTACGAGCAGTACTTC.